What follows are 15 T cell receptor beta chains derived from one specimen sequenced in a study of T-cell reconstitution after alpha-beta-depleted transplantation in children. Unique molecular identifiers featured in how the TCRbeta library was prepared. TCRdb re-called the PCR reads through MiXCR, storing one row per CDR3 protein. There are 380,000 or so distinct CDR3 sequences in the sample; 13% occur only once, and roughly 4.5% lies in the top ten. The source material was PBMCs, sampled from the stem cell graft. These receptors all stem from a human donor who donated a stem cell graft to a child with Fanconi anemia.

This clonotype was detected only a few times. The rearrangement links TRBV9 to TRBJ2-3, with a possible D match to TRBD2 (6 bases). This CDR3 has 14 amino acids. Between the trimmed V and J ends, which lost 2 bases and 1 base, there was a span of 8 bases. Germline V CDR1 and CDR2: SGDLS, YYNGEE. The CDR3 reads CASSVTSGTDTQYF. The CDR3 DNA follows: TGTGCCAGCAGCGTGACTAGTGGCACAGATACGCAGTATTTT.

This clonotype was observed a handful of times. The gene calls are TRBV20-1 and TRBJ1-2; D remains ambiguous. CDR1 DFQATT and CDR2 SNEGSKA come from the germline V gene (reference sequence). The CDR3 has 13 amino acids. V lost 5 bases, J lost 8 bases, and 18 bases lay in between. The DNA for the CDR3 is TGCAGTGCTTCCCCTCGGGTCCTACAGGGCTACACCTTC. Its translation: CSASPRVLQGYTF.

This clonotype was observed a handful of times. This chain links TRBV12-5 with TRBJ2-3; 7 bases map to TRBD1. V lost 1 base, J lost 3 bases, and 4 bases stayed unmatched. Germline loops: CDR1 LGHNT, CDR2 FRNRAP. The CDR3 contains 15 residues. The CDR3, as DNA: TGTGCTAGTGGTTTGGGACAGGGTAATACAGATACGCAGTATTTT. Its translation: CASGLGQGNTDTQYF.

The V and J genes are TRBV4-2 and TRBJ2-2; 9 bases agree with TRBD1. This CDR3 contains 18 residues. Losses at the gene ends were 0 bases for V and 6 bases for J; bases not matched to a gene: 11. Germline V CDR1 and CDR2: LGHNA, YNFKEQ. The CDR3 nucleotides are TGTGCCAGCAGCCAAGAAAGTCCCGGGACAGGGAGGGCCGGGGAGCTGTTTTTT. Translating gives CASSQESPGTGRAGELFF.

The genes are TRBV5-5 and TRBJ1-2, with TRBD1 identical over 12 bases. Germline V gives CDR1 SGHKS, CDR2 YYEKEE (reference sequence). The CDR3 has 18 amino acids. Trimming at V came to 6 bases and at J to 3 bases, leaving 15 bases not matched to a gene. The CDR3 loop reads CASTPLGQGAIKDYGYTF. The CDR3 coding sequence is TGTGCCAGCACCCCCCTGGGACAGGGGGCTATTAAGGACTATGGCTACACCTTC.

This clonotype has ten or more counts. V gene TRBV12-3 or TRBV12-4 combines with J gene TRBJ2-3; D is unclear. Trimming left V 6 bases short and J 9 bases short, with 10 bases between. CDR3 length: 11 amino acids. The CDR3 DNA reads TGTGCCAGCAGCGTAATTGGGACGCAGTATTTT. It codes for CASSVIGTQYF.

This chain uses TRBV18 with TRBJ1-2; 9 positions match TRBD1. CDR1 and CDR2 (germline): KGHSH, LQKENI. V dropped 2 bases and J dropped 5; count of bases not matched to a gene: 3. The CDR3 runs 14 residues. This chain's CDR3 is CASSPGDRDYGYTF. In DNA, the CDR3 is TGTGCCAGCTCACCAGGGGACAGGGATTATGGCTACACCTTC.

The genes are TRBV15 and TRBJ2-6; D is uncertain. CDR1 is LNHNV and CDR2 is YYDKDF in the germline V gene (reference sequence). This CDR3 contains 18 residues. Trimming took off 0 bases at V and 0 bases at J, with 12 bases between the two ends. The chain's CDR3 is CATSRDYGADSGANVLTF. DNA of the CDR3: TGTGCCACCAGCAGAGATTACGGCGCGGACTCTGGGGCCAACGTCCTGACTTTC.

This clonotype appeared a single time. This chain uses TRBV28 with TRBJ1-2, with 11 bases fitting TRBD1. There are 16 residues in the CDR3. Germline V gene lookup returns CDR1 MDHEN and CDR2 SYDVKM. J was trimmed by 4 bases and V by 10 bases; bases with no gene match: 14. CDR3 DNA: TGTGCCACCGACCGATTGGACAGGGGGCAGGGCTATGGCTACACCTTC. It encodes CATDRLDRGQGYGYTF.

Ten or more counts support this clonotype. The V call is TRBV12-3 or TRBV12-4, the J call TRBJ2-7; D is perhaps TRBD1 (6 bases). This CDR3 region has 13 residues. V was cut by 6 bases and J by 1 base, with 10 bases left in between. CDR3 sequence reads: CASSYGQSYEQYF. The CDR3 DNA reads TGTGCCAGCAGCTACGGACAGTCCTACGAGCAGTACTTC.

This chain uses TRBV5-6 with TRBJ1-1; 12 bases match TRBD1. Germline V gene lookup returns CDR1 SGHDT and CDR2 YYEEEE. Trimming removed 2 bases from V and 10 bases from J; junction bases left unmatched: 6. This CDR3 region has 14 residues. The CDR3 spells CASSFGTGGIAAFF. The CDR3 DNA sequence: TGTGCCAGCAGCTTCGGGACAGGGGGCATCGCAGCTTTCTTT.

At least ten counts were recorded for this clonotype. The CDR3 reads CASSFLGAKNIQYF. CDR3 DNA sequence: TGTGCCAGCAGTTTTTTAGGGGCCAAAAACATTCAGTACTTC. The rearrangement uses TRBV28 and TRBJ2-4; D ambiguous. This CDR3 spans 14 amino acids. Trimming left V 3 bases short and J 1 base short, with 7 bases between. Germline V lookup: CDR1 MDHEN, CDR2 SYDVKM.

At least ten counts were recorded for this clonotype. The chain uses TRBV5-6 and TRBJ1-1; D is uncertain. The germline V gene has CDR1 SGHDT and CDR2 YYEEEE. CDR3 length equals 15 residues. V shed 6 bases and J shed 6 bases, with 21 bases lying between them. This CDR3 reads CASNPLGRGWAEAFF. The CDR3 DNA is TGTGCCAGCAACCCGTTGGGCCGGGGTTGGGCTGAAGCTTTCTTT.

This clonotype was seen many times. The chain couples TRBV6-5 to TRBJ2-5; D gene uncertain. The CDR3 loop spans 13 amino acids. The V end lost 0 bases, the J end lost 3 bases, and 5 bases lay between the germline ends. From germline, CDR1 is MNHEY and CDR2 SVGAGI. CDR3 loop: CASSYSGEETQYF. The CDR3 DNA follows: TGTGCCAGCAGTTACTCGGGTGAAGAGACCCAGTACTTC.

This clonotype has a handful of counts. No conserved phenylalanine or tryptophan is present at the end of the CDR3, so a read error is the likely explanation. This chain links TRBV12-3 or TRBV12-4 with TRBJ1-1; 7 nucleotides agree with TRBD1. The CDR3 runs 16 residues. Germline trimming cut 6 bases from V and 0 bases from J; bases unmatched to any gene: 10. The CDR3 DNA is TGTGCCAGCAGCCGAAGACAGGGTCCGGTGAACACTGAAGCTTTCCTT. This codes for CASSRRQGPVNTEAFL.